The entry that follows covers one TCR beta chain sequence. The antigen is not known. This CDR3 has 15 residues. CDR1 and CDR2 from the germline V gene are SGHAT and FQNNGV. V dropped 3 bases and J dropped 6 bases, with 17 bases sitting between them. It was second doses at about 4 or about 12 weeks that were pooled. These data originate in a study of T cell responses to AZD1222 COVID-19 vaccine. Study-level points and caveats: Clonal diversity was possibly underestimated, and white British individuals and females predominated among donors. Increases in Spike-specific TCR breadth and depth were seen after two AZD1222 doses. Repertoires were sampled only after the peak T cell response.

Libraries were prepared by immunoSEQ multiplex PCR; TCRdb keeps only in-frame clonotypes and omits some of them. The data contain about 81,000 clones, 80% to 95% of them singletons. The sample was peripheral blood, taken 28 days after the second AZD1222 dose. V and J are TRBV11-2 and TRBJ1-2; D uncertain. This receptor was taken from an adult who received the AZD1222 COVID-19 vaccine. The CDR3 DNA reads TGTGCCAGCAGCTTTGGAAAGGGTTGGACGCATGGCTACACCTTC. This translates into CASSFGKGWTHGYTF. The entire variable domain, with the rest obtained from reference TRBV11-2 and TRBJ1-2, is as follows: EAGVAQSPRYKIIEKRQSVAFWCNPISGHATLYWYQQILGQGPKLLIQFQNNGVVDDSQLPKDRFSAERLKGVDSTLKIQPAKLEDSAVYLCASSFGKGWTHGYTFGSGTRLTVV.